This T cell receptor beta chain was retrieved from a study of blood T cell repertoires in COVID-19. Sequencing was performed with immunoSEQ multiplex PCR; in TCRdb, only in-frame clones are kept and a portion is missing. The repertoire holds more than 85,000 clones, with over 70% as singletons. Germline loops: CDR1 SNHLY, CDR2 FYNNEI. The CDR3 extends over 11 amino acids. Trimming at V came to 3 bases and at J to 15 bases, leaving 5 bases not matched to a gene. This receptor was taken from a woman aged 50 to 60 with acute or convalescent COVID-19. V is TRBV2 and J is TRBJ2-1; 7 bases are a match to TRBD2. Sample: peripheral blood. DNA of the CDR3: TGTGCCAGCAGTGATGGGAGGGTCGGGTTCTTC. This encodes CASSDGRVGFF.